This T cell receptor beta chain derives from a study of OX40 agonist ivuxolimab in advanced cancers. Produced via immunoSEQ multiplex PCR; TCRdb's table is partial and in-frame only. Of over 90,000 clones listed, 90% are singletons. General study results and limits: Relative to CD4+ cells, CD8+ T cells on average had more expanded clones. The specificity for antigen of the expanded peripheral T cells was not determined. Normalized expansion of T-cell clones was also low for some nonresponders.

V lost 7 bases and J lost 7, with 16 bases in between. Germline V gene lookup returns CDR1 MNHNY and CDR2 SVGAGI (reference sequence). This CDR3 spans 14 amino acids. Autoimmune disease history or systemic immunosuppression excluded patients. As for this clone: The antigen is unknown.

The chain has TRBV6-6 and TRBJ1-4; D is unclear. This specimen consisted of CD4+ or CD8+ T cells sorted from blood, obtained in a trial of the OX40 agonist ivuxolimab. The sequence derives from an adult with an advanced solid tumor such as melanoma, head and neck, liver or kidney cancer. CDR3 coding DNA: TGTGCCAGCACGTCCCGATTTAGAGCTGAAAAACTGTTTTTT. It is translated as CASTSRFRAEKLFF.